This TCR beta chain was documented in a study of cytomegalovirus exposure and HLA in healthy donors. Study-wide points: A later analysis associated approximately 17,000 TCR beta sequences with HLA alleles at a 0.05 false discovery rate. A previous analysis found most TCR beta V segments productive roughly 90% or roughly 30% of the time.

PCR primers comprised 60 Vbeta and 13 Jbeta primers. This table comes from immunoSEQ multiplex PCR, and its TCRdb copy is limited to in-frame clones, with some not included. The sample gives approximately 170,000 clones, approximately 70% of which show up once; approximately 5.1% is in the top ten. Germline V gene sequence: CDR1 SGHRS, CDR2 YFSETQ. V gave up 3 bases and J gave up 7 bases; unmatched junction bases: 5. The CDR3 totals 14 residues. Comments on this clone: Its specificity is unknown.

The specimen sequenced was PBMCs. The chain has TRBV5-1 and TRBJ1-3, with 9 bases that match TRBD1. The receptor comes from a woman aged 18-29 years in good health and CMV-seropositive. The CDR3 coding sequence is TGCGCCAGCAGCTCCATGGGACAGGGTAACACCATATATTTT. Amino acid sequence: CASSSMGQGNTIYF.